The 26 T cell receptor beta chains below come from one sample, sequenced in a study of T-cell reconstitution after alpha-beta-depleted transplantation in children. The authors prepared the TCRbeta library with unique molecular identifiers. MiXCR was run by TCRdb on the PCR reads, yielding one entry per CDR3 protein. Here the sample spans 480,000 or so distinct CDR3 sequences, roughly a tenth being singletons. Specimen: PBMCs, collected before TCRalphabeta/CD19-depleted stem cell transplant. The receptors come from a child aged 2-9 years with inherited bone marrow failure, due to receive a stem cell transplant.

This clonotype was counted ten times or more. V gene TRBV11-2 combines with J gene TRBJ2-7; D is ambiguous. The germline CDR1 and CDR2 sequences are SGHAT and FQNNGV. The V end lost 0 bases, the J end lost 6 bases, and 9 bases lay between the germline ends. This CDR3 comprises 13 residues. In DNA form, the CDR3 reads TGTGCCAGCAGCTTAGACAGGCCATTCGAGCAGTACTTC. Translation: CASSLDRPFEQYF. Combining the CDR3 with reference TRBV11-2 and TRBJ2-7 gives the whole variable domain EAGVAQSPRYKIIEKRQSVAFWCNPISGHATLYWYQQILGQGPKLLIQFQNNGVVDDSQLPKDRFSAERLKGVDSTLKIQPAKLEDSAVYLCASSLDRPFEQYFGPGTRLTVT.

Ten or more counts support this clonotype. CDR3 DNA: TGCGCCAGCAGCCCCTCCGGACAGGGGGCCACTGAAGCTTTCTTT. Translation: CASSPSGQGATEAFF. The chain carries TRBV5-1 and TRBJ1-1; TRBD1 agrees at 11 bases. V shed 4 bases, J shed 4 bases, and the junction held 6 bases outside the gene matches. Germline V gives CDR1 SGHRS, CDR2 YFSETQ. CDR3 length equals 15 residues.

In this sample, this clonotype turned up a few times. The chain recombines TRBV5-6 with TRBJ2-1; 11 positions match TRBD2. Per the germline V gene, CDR1 is SGHDT and CDR2 is YYEEEE. The CDR3 is made up of 16 amino acids. Trimming cost V 0 bases and J 8 bases; bases outside gene matches: 7. This chain's CDR3 is CASSLALAGVFHEQFF. CDR3 DNA: TGTGCCAGCAGCTTGGCACTAGCGGGGGTTTTCCATGAGCAGTTCTTC.

This clonotype was counted many times. This chain connects TRBV2 to TRBJ2-4; tentatively, D is TRBD1 (7 bases). The CDR3 loop spans 17 amino acids. CDR1 is SNHLY, CDR2 FYNNEI, per germline. V was clipped by 5 bases and J by 1 base, with 18 bases between them. CDR3 coding DNA: TGTGCCAGCAGTTCGAGGGTGGCAGGGGGGGCCAAAAACATTCAGTACTTC. Translating gives CASSSRVAGGAKNIQYF.

The CDR3 DNA sequence: TGTGCCAGCAGCTTAGTTATGGCGGGCACCTACGAGCAGTACTTC. Amino acids: CASSLVMAGTYEQYF. This chain connects TRBV7-9 to TRBJ2-7; D is possibly TRBD2 (5 bases). Germline V CDR1 and CDR2: SEHNR, FQNEAQ (reference sequence). V was pared by 1 base and J by 2 bases, with 12 bases between. The CDR3 is made up of 15 amino acids.

This clonotype was picked up many times. The chain links TRBV11-2 to TRBJ1-3; D is unresolved. The CDR3 has 18 amino acids. Per germline, CDR1 SGHAT and CDR2 FQNNGV. With 5 bases removed from V and 0 bases from J, the gap between germline ends came to 20 bases. CDR3 amino acids: CASSPTDRGLGSGNTIYF. In DNA, the CDR3 is TGTGCCAGCAGCCCCACGGATCGCGGCCTTGGCTCTGGAAACACCATATATTTT. Using reference TRBV11-2 and TRBJ1-3 for the parts outside the CDR3, the full variable domain is EAGVAQSPRYKIIEKRQSVAFWCNPISGHATLYWYQQILGQGPKLLIQFQNNGVVDDSQLPKDRFSAERLKGVDSTLKIQPAKLEDSAVYLCASSPTDRGLGSGNTIYFGEGSWLTVV.

This clonotype was counted ten times or more. This chain connects TRBV29-1 to TRBJ2-3; 10 bases line up with TRBD2. The V and J ends lost 6 bases and 4 bases, in that order; junction bases with no gene match: 4. The CDR3 is 13 residues long. The germline gives CDR1 SQVTM, CDR2 ANQGSEA. CDR3 residues: CSVKREGPDTQYF. The CDR3 nucleotides are TGCAGCGTCAAGCGGGAGGGACCAGATACGCAGTATTTT.

V gene TRBV13 combines with J gene TRBJ2-7; D perhaps matches TRBD2 (5 bases). V lost 4 bases to trimming and J lost 4 bases, with 17 bases between them. The CDR3 has 15 amino acids. Germline CDR1 and CDR2: PRHDT and FYEKMQ (reference sequence). The CDR3 is CASSSQADYPYEQYF. CDR3 nucleotide sequence: TGTGCCAGCAGCTCACAAGCCGACTACCCATACGAGCAGTACTTC.

This clonotype was observed many times. This chain links TRBV4-3 with TRBJ2-1, with D unresolved. CDR1 and CDR2 (germline): LGHNA, YSLEER. This CDR3 region has 19 residues. V gave up 0 bases and J gave up 5 bases, with 23 bases separating them. The CDR3 sequence: CASSQDTGPLNIHNNEQFF. Here the CDR3 DNA reads TGCGCCAGCAGCCAAGATACGGGTCCCCTCAACATTCACAACAATGAGCAGTTCTTC.

This clonotype has at least ten counts. DNA for the CDR3: TGTGCCAGCAGCTTACCCCCGGAGGGGGGGTATCCTGAAGCTTTCTTT. Translation: CASSLPPEGGYPEAFF. The V call is TRBV7-6, the J call TRBJ1-1; D perhaps matches TRBD1 (6 bases). Germline V gives CDR1 SGHVS, CDR2 FNYEAQ. The CDR3 is 16 amino acids. The ends were cut back, 2 bases at V and 6 bases at J, with 19 bases in the middle.

The chain links TRBV2 to TRBJ2-2; TRBD2 agrees at 7 bases. This CDR3 contains 13 residues. Germline V CDR1 and CDR2: SNHLY, FYNNEI. The junction had 3 bases not matched to a gene; V was cut back by 4 bases and J by 7 bases. The CDR3 DNA reads TGTGCCAGCAGTGGACTAGCAGGCGGGGAGCTGTTTTTT. Protein sequence: CASSGLAGGELFF.

The V call is TRBV28, the J call TRBJ2-7; TRBD1 might be the D (5 bases). The V and J ends lost 8 bases and 0 bases respectively, with 14 bases between them. The CDR3 has 14 residues. Germline CDR1 reads MDHEN; CDR2 reads SYDVKM. CDR3 DNA sequence: TGTGCCAGCGCAGGGCCCGTCCTCTCCTACGAGCAGTACTTC. It specifies CASAGPVLSYEQYF.

Only a few counts were recorded for this clonotype. The gene calls are TRBV10-3 and TRBJ1-2; 7 bases line up with TRBD1. The CDR3 totals 15 residues. Unmatched junction bases numbered 8, after V lost 3 bases and J lost 4 bases. The germline CDR1 and CDR2 sequences are ENHRY and SYGVKD. CDR3 residues: CAISDHRGLGYGYTF. CDR3 bases: TGTGCCATCAGTGACCACAGGGGCTTAGGCTATGGCTACACCTTC.

There are many counts of this clonotype. The chain recombines TRBV4-3 with TRBJ2-2; maybe TRBD2 (6 bases). CDR1 and CDR2 from the germline V gene are LGHNA and YSLEER. V lost 2 bases to trimming and J lost 4 bases, with 17 bases between them. The CDR3 covers 17 residues. This CDR3 is CASSQTRWGRTTGELFF. DNA for the CDR3: TGCGCCAGCAGCCAAACCCGGTGGGGGAGGACCACCGGGGAGCTGTTTTTT.

This clonotype was observed many times. This chain links TRBV3-1 with TRBJ2-1, with 14 nucleotides matching TRBD2. Germline CDR1 reads LGHDT; CDR2 reads YNNKEL (reference sequence). The trim removed 3 bases at V and 5 bases at J, leaving 6 bases unmatched. The CDR3 has 17 amino acids. The CDR3: CASSQARLAGGNNEQFF. In DNA form, the CDR3 reads TGTGCCAGCAGCCAGGCCAGACTAGCGGGAGGGAACAATGAGCAGTTCTTC.

This clonotype was seen many times. The V call is TRBV6-5, the J call TRBJ1-3; D remains ambiguous. The V and J ends lost 2 bases and 0 bases respectively, with 8 bases between them. The CDR3 is made up of 15 amino acids. Germline V CDR1 and CDR2: MNHEY, SVGAGI. The CDR3 region has the DNA TGTGCCAGCAGTTACGCCGAAGGCTCTGGAAACACCATATATTTT. Residues: CASSYAEGSGNTIYF.

This sequence joins TRBV20-1 and TRBJ2-5; 10 bases are shared with TRBD2. The CDR3 loop spans 16 amino acids. Germline trimming cut 2 bases from V and 2 bases from J; bases unmatched to any gene: 8. CDR1 and CDR2 (germline): DFQATT, SNEGSKA (reference sequence). CDR3 region: CSARPPGLARQETQYF. CDR3 DNA sequence: TGCAGTGCTAGACCCCCGGGACTAGCGAGACAAGAGACCCAGTACTTC.

This clonotype was detected many times. This chain links TRBV29-1 with TRBJ2-2; D remains unclear. This CDR3 comprises 13 residues. V was cut by 0 bases and J by 5 bases, with 7 bases left in between. Per germline, CDR1 SQVTM and CDR2 ANQGSEA. CDR3 amino acids: CSVEEGMTGELFF. The CDR3 region has the DNA TGCAGCGTTGAAGAGGGGATGACCGGGGAGCTGTTTTTT.

The table lists this clonotype with many counts. The chain recombines TRBV12-3 or TRBV12-4 with TRBJ1-2, with 8 bases fitting TRBD1. With 4 bases clipped from V and 3 bases from J, the junction kept 4 bases outside the gene matches. CDR3 length equals 14 residues. CDR3 region: CASSSAGGDYGYTF. CDR3 DNA sequence: TGTGCCAGCAGTTCGGCAGGGGGCGACTATGGCTACACCTTC.

This clonotype was detected a few times. The CDR3, as DNA: TGTGCCAGCAGTTTCACCGGGAGCTTCAATGAGCAGTTCTTC. Residues: CASSFTGSFNEQFF. The chain has TRBV28 and TRBJ2-1; weak D call: TRBD2 (6 bases). V shed 3 bases and J shed 6 bases, with 12 bases lying between them. Looked up from germline, CDR1 is MDHEN and CDR2 is SYDVKM. The CDR3 is 14 residues long.

This clonotype was picked up many times. The chain carries TRBV29-1 and TRBJ2-1; D might be TRBD1 (6 bases). This CDR3 is built from 13 residues. V was pared by 7 bases and J by 5 bases, with 15 bases between. Per germline, CDR1 SQVTM and CDR2 ANQGSEA. CDR3 protein: CSAARDTNNEQFF. The CDR3, as DNA: TGCAGCGCCGCACGGGACACCAACAATGAGCAGTTCTTC.

The V and J genes are TRBV7-9 and TRBJ1-2; D gene uncertain. This CDR3 spans 15 amino acids. V was clipped by 8 bases and J by 4 bases, with 20 bases between them. CDR1 and CDR2 from the germline V gene are SEHNR and FQNEAQ (reference sequence). The CDR3 DNA reads TGTGCCAGCGGCCCCGGGCTGCCCGATCTCTATGGCTACACCTTC. This codes for CASGPGLPDLYGYTF.

The table lists this clonotype with many counts. The CDR3 coding sequence is TGTGCCAGCTCACGCCGGGGTGCGGAACCCCGCACAGATACGCAGTATTTT. This codes for CASSRRGAEPRTDTQYF. The gene calls are TRBV18 and TRBJ2-3; perhaps TRBD2 as D (5 bases). Germline V lookup: CDR1 KGHSH, CDR2 LQKENI. This CDR3 has 17 amino acids. Trimming stripped 4 bases from V and 1 base from J, with 18 bases between.

This clonotype was seen ten or more times. The chain has TRBV4-1 and TRBJ2-1; D is unclear. Germline values: CDR1 MGHRA, CDR2 YSYEKL. V was clipped by 1 base and J by 7 bases, with 8 bases between them. The CDR3 sequence is 13 residues long. The chain's CDR3 is CASSQALGNEQFF. The CDR3 region has the DNA TGCGCCAGCAGCCAAGCTCTTGGTAATGAGCAGTTCTTC.

This clonotype came up many times. CDR3 residues: CSVVRGTYNEQFF. The CDR3 coding sequence is TGCAGCGTTGTCAGGGGGACCTACAATGAGCAGTTCTTC. The chain links TRBV29-1 to TRBJ2-1; 7 positions match TRBD1. V lost 4 bases to trimming and J lost 2 bases; unmatched junction nucleotides: 2. The CDR3 covers 13 residues. The germline CDR1 and CDR2 sequences are SQVTM and ANQGSEA.

This clonotype was detected ten times or more. The chain couples TRBV6-6 to TRBJ2-5; D is uncertain. The ends were cut back, 8 bases at V and 4 bases at J, with 2 bases in the middle. The CDR3 has 9 residues. Germline V CDR1 and CDR2: MNHNY, SVGAGI (reference sequence). The CDR3 DNA sequence: TGTGCCAGCGGAGAGACCCAGTACTTC. This translates into CASGETQYF.